This record covers a single T cell receptor beta chain. V was cut by 10 bases and J by 8 bases, with 17 bases left in between. Germline V gives CDR1 SNHLY, CDR2 FYNNEI. The CDR3 contains 13 residues. The sample is drawn from a study of radiation and T cells in renal cell carcinoma. The protocol was immunoSEQ multiplex PCR, while the TCRdb copy is restricted to in-frame clones and leaves out a portion. The data hold roughly 5,000 clones, with 68% observed a single time. Indicated treatment: treatment-naive control, cytoreductive nephrectomy. The tumor was a clear cell renal cell carcinoma. Material: tumor tissue, obtained from a patient whose treatment was nephrectomy without radiotherapy. This clonotype originated in a human donor with renal cell carcinoma. The V and J genes are TRBV2 and TRBJ1-4; tentative D call: TRBD1 (5 bases). CDR3 nucleotides: TGTGCCATCCGAGGACACTTAACAGAAAAACTGTTTTTT. It translates to CAIRGHLTEKLFF.